This T cell receptor beta chain was retrieved from a study of cytomegalovirus exposure and HLA in healthy donors (dated 2017 in TCRdb). Background for the entire study: According to an earlier analysis of a few hundred of the donors, about 179 million T cells yielded 117 million unique TCR beta sequences and about 300 Gb of sequence data. About 320 gigabases of sequencing data and some 85 million unique TCR sequences were included in an early release covering over 600 HLA-typed donors. Among the approximately 400 genotyped donors, approximately 76% belonged to the genetic ancestry cluster associated with self-reported Caucasian donors. The study aimed to test whether signatures of past pathogen exposure could be identified by cataloging public T cell receptors. The T cell repertoires of 550 to 850 subjects were profiled by immunosequencing and related to cytomegalovirus serostatus. In addition to the first cohort of 500 to 850 subjects, a separate validation cohort of approximately 130 different subjects was used. The study combined high-throughput TCR immunosequencing, statistical association of individual TCRs with disease status, and machine learning to predict cytomegalovirus infection status. To study patterns of TCR occurrence, a later analysis re-analyzed previously published TCR beta repertoires from 700 or so donors and added high-resolution HLA genotyping. The later analysis used no new phenotypic data to find candidate immune exposures, relying instead on TCR beta sequences and their occurrence across donors. To decide whether each TCR beta V gene segment behaved as functional or pseudogenic, an earlier analysis of fewer than 750 of the donors relied on high-throughput TCR beta sequencing. Donor age, sex, ethnicity and CMV serostatus were collected together with the repertoire data. In a later genetic analysis, genome-wide SNP genotypes for about three fifths of the 666 donors were used, and that subset was treated as a discovery cohort. All discovery cohort repertoires had been generated using a single sequencing platform. HLA typing included class I and class II loci at four-digit resolution. The number of donors typed differed by locus, with about 629-640 for A, B, C, DRB1 and DQB1, around 560 for DQA1, nearly 610 for DPA1, and around 460 for DPB1. Five DR-DQ haplotypes were treated as single units for association and clustering because of strong linkage in the cohort. Among several hundred genotyped donors of the cohort, an average of approximately 220,000 unique TCR beta nucleotide sequences was sequenced per donor, of which 15% to 20% were non-productive.

The study at large found these results: A cluster of highly shared sequence variants was judged likely to represent a technical artifact of the sequencing pipeline. The study gave a list of some 150 TCR beta chains associated with cytomegalovirus. Because counts were too low, some 17 rarely observed V segments, including chromosome 9 orphons, were excluded from the earlier analysis of around 590 of the donors. For the cohort, immune exposure information was limited to CMV serostatus. A later analysis found that most CMV-associated TCR beta chains appeared HLA-restricted, with HLA associations seemingly driven largely by CMV exposure. Most TCR sequences were observed very rarely across donors, whereas some public TCRs were present in many individuals. The cohort was sequenced for TCR beta chains only, and without alpha or paired-chain data the features that could be detected were limited. The authors suggested that the approach could potentially be extended to other disease states and immunological phenotypes. In an earlier analysis of approximately 590 of the donors, most TCR beta V segments appeared in productive rearrangements about 90% or about 30% of the time, broadly matching IMGT annotations. A later analysis associated 15,000 to 20,000 TCR beta sequences with specific HLA alleles at a false discovery rate of 0.05. Correlated functional status among segregating V segments might be attributable to linkage disequilibrium, but an unknown experimental factor could not be ruled out. A later analysis found that TCR association rates varied across HLA loci, with DRB1 alleles showing the most associated TCRs and HLA-C alleles the fewest. The classifier was reported to diagnose cytomegalovirus status with high specificity and sensitivity in both the original and validation cohorts. In vitro tests confirmed that a few of the cytomegalovirus-associated TCR beta chains recognize cytomegalovirus antigens. Some IMGT-functional V segments, including TRBV6-2 and TRBV6-3, could not be distinguished by the 87-base-pair reads and were therefore excluded. Presence/absence analyses assumed roughly uniform sequencing depth across donors, an assumption that may not hold. In a later analysis, HLA-associated TCR beta chains showed more clonal expansion and lower generation probabilities than non-associated chains that were equally common. A further reported finding was that TCR beta sequences accurately predicted the HLA-A and HLA-B alleles for most subjects in the first cohort. Several of the top co-occurrence clusters appeared to be linked to parvovirus B19, influenza, CMV and Epstein-Barr virus, according to a later analysis. A later genetic analysis associated a missense DCLRE1C variant with V-gene and J-gene trimming of TCR beta chains, and an independent cohort replicated the association. Because some donors lacked HLA typing at each locus, the association tests relied only on the typed subset. A later genetic analysis reported fewer N-insertions in productive TCRs among donors in an Asian-associated ancestry cluster than the approximately 670-donor mean. Assigning TCR associations to individual alleles was difficult when HLA alleles, especially DR and DQ, strongly co-occurred.

A remark on this clone: Its target antigen remains unknown.

V is cut by 5 bases and J by 7 bases, and the space between the germline ends is 14 bases. CDR1 and CDR2, per the germline V gene (reference sequence), are SEHNR and FQNEAQ. The CDR3 measures 13 amino acids from cysteine to phenylalanine. Only CDR3 DNA remains: 39 bases, in frame from the first base. The cohort was made up of roughly 670 healthy bone marrow donors. At the time of sampling, every cohort member was nominally healthy, though immune exposures that went unrecorded were likely present. The donor tested CMV seronegative, placing the donor among the 300 to 450 seronegative members of the cohort. A peripheral blood sample was provided by each donor, and peripheral blood mononuclear cells were used for TCR beta sequencing. Genomic DNA extraction from the blood cell samples was performed with the Qiagen DNeasy Blood Extraction Kit. Preparation of the library involved the immunoSEQ multiplex PCR assay. For the multiplex PCR, a mixture combining 60 forward primers for TCR Vbeta segments and 13 reverse primers for TCR Jbeta segments was used. A multiplex PCR assay on genomic DNA amplified the CDR3 region of rearranged TCR beta genes. Amplified TCR beta libraries were sequenced as 87-base-pair reads on the Illumina HiSeq System. The study's processing was this. A later analysis tallied 70 million to 100 million unique TCR beta chains across the 666 repertoires, and about 12 million of those chains were shared by two or more donors. To remove PCR and sequencing errors, raw reads were error-corrected and collapsed into unique sequences using a nearest-neighbor algorithm that merged closely related sequences. V, D and J gene segments were assigned by aligning CDR3 sequences to IMGT reference sequences. For a sequence to be retained, a match of at least six nucleotides was required to both a V gene segment and a J gene segment. Rearrangements were called productive when the CDR3 lacked stop codons and stayed in frame with V and J; all others were non-productive. Following IMGT convention, CDR3 was defined as the stretch from the second conserved V-encoded cysteine up to the conserved J-encoded phenylalanine. Sequences without an unambiguous match to a single V gene segment were excluded from the earlier analysis of about 640 of the donors. An earlier analysis of 587 of the donors classified V segments as functional when productive rearrangements were above 56.7% and as segregating when the standard deviation between donors was above 5%. To diagnose cytomegalovirus status from the catalog of TCR beta chain sequences, a statistical classification framework was built. A later analysis assigned V and J genes by comparing TCR nucleotide sequences with IMGT/GENE-DB human TR gene sequences. Using the TCRdist pipeline, a later analysis assigned CDR3 sequences along with most-parsimonious VDJ recombination scenarios. In a later analysis, each TCR beta chain was defined by its CDR3 amino acid sequence together with its V-gene family, and reads without a unique V-gene family were excluded. In a later analysis, 450 to 600 highly shared, low-generation-probability nucleotide sequences were removed to address suspected cross-contamination and a sequencing artifact. In a later analysis, a clonal expansion index for each public chain was calculated from normalized within-repertoire ranks of inferred template counts. Generation probabilities in a later analysis came from a VDJ recombination model fitted to out-of-frame rearrangements, and those results were checked against IGoR. A later analysis scored TCR-TCR, TCR-HLA and TCR-CMV co-occurrence with hypergeometric tests, applying a repertoire-size bias correction to TCR pairs. In a later analysis, false discovery rates were estimated by permuting HLA or CMV assignments 20 times. In a later analysis, co-occurring TCRs were grouped with DBSCAN, and TCRdist sequence similarity was added when clustering was performed within HLA-allele-positive subsets. Co-occurrence clustering excluded repertoires with fewer than 30,000 or more than 120,000 public chains, plus five with anomalous nucleotide sharing. TCRdb holds this immuneACCESS table with in-frame rearrangements only. Some clones are missing; in checked studies, unresolved V genes explain under half, and the rest has no known cause. The V and J calls and clone size were taken over from that table, and D and trimming were inferred from the DNA. This specimen's table enumerates 110,000 to 150,000 clones. Together, the top ten hold 2% to 3% of the sample.

Sequenced: PBMCs. The chain joins TRBV7-9 to TRBJ1-2; no D gene is confidently identified. The source is a man aged 35 to 55 in good health and CMV-seronegative. The DNA sequence is given as TGTGCCAGCAGCCCAGACCAGCGTACTGGCTACACCTTC. This encodes CASSPDQRTGYTF.